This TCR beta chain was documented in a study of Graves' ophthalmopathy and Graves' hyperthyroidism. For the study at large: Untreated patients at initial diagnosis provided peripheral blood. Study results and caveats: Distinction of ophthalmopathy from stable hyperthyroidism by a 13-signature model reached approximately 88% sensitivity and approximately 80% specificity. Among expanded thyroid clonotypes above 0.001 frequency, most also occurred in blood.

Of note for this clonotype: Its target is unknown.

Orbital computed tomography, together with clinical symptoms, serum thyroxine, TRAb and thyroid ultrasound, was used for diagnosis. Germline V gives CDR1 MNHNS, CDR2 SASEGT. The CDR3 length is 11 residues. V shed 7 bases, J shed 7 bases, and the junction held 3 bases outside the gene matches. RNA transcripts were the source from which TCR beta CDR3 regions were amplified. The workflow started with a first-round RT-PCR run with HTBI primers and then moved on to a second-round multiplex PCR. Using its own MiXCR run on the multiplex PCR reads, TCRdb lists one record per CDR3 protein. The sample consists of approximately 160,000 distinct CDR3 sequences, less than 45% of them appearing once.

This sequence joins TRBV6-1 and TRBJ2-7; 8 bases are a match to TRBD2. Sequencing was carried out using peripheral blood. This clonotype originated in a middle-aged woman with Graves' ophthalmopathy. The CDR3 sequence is CASKGGGEQYF. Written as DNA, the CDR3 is TGTGCCAGCAAAGGCGGGGGGGAGCAGTACTTC.